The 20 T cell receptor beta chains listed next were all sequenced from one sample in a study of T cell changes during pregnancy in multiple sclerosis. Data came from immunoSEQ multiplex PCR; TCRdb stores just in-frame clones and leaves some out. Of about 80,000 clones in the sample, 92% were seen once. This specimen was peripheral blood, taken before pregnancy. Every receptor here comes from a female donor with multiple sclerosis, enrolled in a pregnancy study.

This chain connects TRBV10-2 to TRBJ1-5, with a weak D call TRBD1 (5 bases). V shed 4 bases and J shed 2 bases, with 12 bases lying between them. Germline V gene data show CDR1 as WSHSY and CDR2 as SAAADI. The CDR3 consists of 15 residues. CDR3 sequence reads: CASSVGGSRNQPQHF. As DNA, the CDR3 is TGCGCCAGCAGTGTTGGGGGGTCTCGCAATCAGCCCCAGCATTTT.

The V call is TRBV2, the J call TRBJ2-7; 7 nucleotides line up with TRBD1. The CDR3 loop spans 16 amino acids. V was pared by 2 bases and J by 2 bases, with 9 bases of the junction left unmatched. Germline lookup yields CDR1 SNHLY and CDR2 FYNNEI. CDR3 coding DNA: TGTGCCAGCAGTGAATACGTGGACAGGTCCACCTACGAGCAGTACTTC. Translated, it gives CASSEYVDRSTYEQYF.

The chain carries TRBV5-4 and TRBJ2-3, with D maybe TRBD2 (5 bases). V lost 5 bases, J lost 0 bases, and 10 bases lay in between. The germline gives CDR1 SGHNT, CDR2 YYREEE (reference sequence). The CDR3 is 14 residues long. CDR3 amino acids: CASRGSSSTDTQYF. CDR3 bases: TGTGCCAGCAGAGGGAGCTCTAGCACAGATACGCAGTATTTT.

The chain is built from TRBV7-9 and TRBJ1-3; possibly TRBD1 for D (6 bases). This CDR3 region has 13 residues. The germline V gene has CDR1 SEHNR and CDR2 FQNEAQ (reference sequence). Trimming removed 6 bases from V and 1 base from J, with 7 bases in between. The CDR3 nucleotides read TGTGCCAGCAGGAGGGGGTCTGGAAACACCATATATTTT. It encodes CASRRGSGNTIYF.

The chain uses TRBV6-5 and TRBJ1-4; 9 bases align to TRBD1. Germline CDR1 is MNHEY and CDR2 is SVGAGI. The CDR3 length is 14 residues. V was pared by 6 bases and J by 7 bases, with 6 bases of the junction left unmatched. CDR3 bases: TGTGCCAGCAGAGGGGACAGGGTCGGTGAAAAACTGTTTTTT. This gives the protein CASRGDRVGEKLFF.

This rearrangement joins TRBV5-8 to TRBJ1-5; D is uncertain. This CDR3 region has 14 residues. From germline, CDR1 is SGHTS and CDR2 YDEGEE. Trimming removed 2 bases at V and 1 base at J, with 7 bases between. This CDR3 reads CASSFPRSNQPQHF. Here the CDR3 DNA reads TGTGCCAGCAGCTTTCCGCGGAGCAATCAGCCCCAGCATTTT.

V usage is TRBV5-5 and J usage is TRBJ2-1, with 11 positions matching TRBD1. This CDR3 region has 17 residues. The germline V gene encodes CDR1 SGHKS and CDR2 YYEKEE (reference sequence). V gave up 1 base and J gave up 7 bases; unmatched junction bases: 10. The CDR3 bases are TGTGCCAGCAGCTTGTCTAACCCCGGGACAGGGGGAAATGAGCAGTTCTTC. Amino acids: CASSLSNPGTGGNEQFF.

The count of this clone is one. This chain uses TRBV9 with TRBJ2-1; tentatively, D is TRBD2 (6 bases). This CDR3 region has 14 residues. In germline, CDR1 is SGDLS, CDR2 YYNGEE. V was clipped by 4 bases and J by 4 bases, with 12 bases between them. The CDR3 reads CASSLGRGYNEQFF. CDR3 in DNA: TGTGCCAGCAGCCTAGGGCGGGGATACAATGAGCAGTTCTTC.

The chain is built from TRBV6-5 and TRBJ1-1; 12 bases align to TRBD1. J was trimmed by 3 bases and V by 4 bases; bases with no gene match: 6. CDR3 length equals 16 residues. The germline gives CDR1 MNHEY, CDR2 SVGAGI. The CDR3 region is CASSSGTGGADTEAFF. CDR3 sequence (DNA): TGTGCCAGCAGTTCCGGGACAGGGGGCGCCGACACTGAAGCTTTCTTT.

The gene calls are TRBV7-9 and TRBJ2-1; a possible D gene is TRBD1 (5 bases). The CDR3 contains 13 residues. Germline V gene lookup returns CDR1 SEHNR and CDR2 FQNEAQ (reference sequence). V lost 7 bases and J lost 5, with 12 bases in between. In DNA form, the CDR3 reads TGTGCCAGCAACGATGACAGTCACAATGAGCAGTTCTTC. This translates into CASNDDSHNEQFF.

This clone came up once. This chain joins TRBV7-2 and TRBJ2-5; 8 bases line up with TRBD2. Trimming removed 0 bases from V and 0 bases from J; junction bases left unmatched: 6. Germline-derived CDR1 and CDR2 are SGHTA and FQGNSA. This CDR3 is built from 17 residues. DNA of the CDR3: TGTGCCAGCAGCTTAGCGCTTCGGGGGGGGTACCAAGAGACCCAGTACTTC. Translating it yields CASSLALRGGYQETQYF. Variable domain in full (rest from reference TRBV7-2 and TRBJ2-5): GAGVSQSPSNKVTEKGKDVELRCDPISGHTALYWYRQSLGQGLEFLIYFQGNSAPDKSGLPSDRFSAERTGGSVSTLTIQRTQQEDSAVYLCASSLALRGGYQETQYFGPGTRLLVL.

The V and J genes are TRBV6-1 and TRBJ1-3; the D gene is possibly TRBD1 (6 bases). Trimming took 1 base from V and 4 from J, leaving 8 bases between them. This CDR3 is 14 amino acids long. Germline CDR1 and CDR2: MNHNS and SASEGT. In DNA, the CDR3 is TGTGCCAGCAGTGAAGACACAGGGGGAAACACCATATATTTT. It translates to CASSEDTGGNTIYF.

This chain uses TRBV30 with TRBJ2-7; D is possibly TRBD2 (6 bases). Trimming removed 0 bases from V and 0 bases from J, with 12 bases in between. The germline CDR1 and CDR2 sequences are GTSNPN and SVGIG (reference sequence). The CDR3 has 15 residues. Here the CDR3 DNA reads TGTGCCTGGAGTGTAACGGGGGACCTCTCCTACGAGCAGTACTTC. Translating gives CAWSVTGDLSYEQYF. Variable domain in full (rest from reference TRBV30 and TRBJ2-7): SQTIHQWPATLVQPVGSPLSLECTVEGTSNPNLYWYRQAAGRGLQLLFYSVGIGQISSEVPQNLSASRPQDRQFILSSKKLLLSDSGFYLCAWSVTGDLSYEQYFGPGTRLTVT.

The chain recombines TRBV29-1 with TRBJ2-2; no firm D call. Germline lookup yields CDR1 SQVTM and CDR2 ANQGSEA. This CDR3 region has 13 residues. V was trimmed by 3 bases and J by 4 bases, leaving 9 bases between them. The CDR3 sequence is CSVEGSTTGELFF. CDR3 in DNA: TGCAGCGTTGAGGGCAGCACCACCGGGGAGCTGTTTTTT.

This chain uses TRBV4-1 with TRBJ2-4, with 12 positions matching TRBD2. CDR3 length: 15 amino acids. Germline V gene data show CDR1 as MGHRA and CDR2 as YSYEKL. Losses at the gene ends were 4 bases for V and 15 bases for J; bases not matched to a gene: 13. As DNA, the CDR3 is TGCGCCAGCAGCCTACCTAGCGGGGGGGACGGGGGGCGGTACTTC. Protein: CASSLPSGGDGGRYF.

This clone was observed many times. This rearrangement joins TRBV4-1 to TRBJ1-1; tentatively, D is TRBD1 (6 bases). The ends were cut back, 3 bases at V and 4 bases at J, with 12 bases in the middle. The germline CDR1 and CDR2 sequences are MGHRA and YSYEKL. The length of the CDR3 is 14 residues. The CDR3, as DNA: TGCGCCAGCAGCCATTATGACAGGACCACTGAAGCTTTCTTT. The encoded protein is CASSHYDRTTEAFF.

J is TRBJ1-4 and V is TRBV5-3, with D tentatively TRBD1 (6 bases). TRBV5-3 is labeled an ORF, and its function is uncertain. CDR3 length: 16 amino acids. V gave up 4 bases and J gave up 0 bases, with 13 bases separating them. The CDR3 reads CARSPRDITTNEKLFF. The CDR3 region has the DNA TGTGCCAGAAGCCCCCGGGACATTACAACTAATGAAAAACTGTTTTTT.

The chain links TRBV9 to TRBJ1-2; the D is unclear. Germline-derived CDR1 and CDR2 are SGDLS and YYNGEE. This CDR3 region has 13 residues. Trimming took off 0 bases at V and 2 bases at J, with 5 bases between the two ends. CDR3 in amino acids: CASSVATNYGYTF. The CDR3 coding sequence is TGTGCCAGCAGCGTAGCGACAAACTATGGCTACACCTTC.

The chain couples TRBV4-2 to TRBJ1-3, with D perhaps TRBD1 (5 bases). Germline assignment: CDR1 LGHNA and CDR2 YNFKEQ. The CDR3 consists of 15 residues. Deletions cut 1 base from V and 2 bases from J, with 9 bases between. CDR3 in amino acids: CASSQGGEPGNTIYF. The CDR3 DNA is TGTGCCAGCAGCCAAGGGGGGGAGCCTGGAAACACCATATATTTT.

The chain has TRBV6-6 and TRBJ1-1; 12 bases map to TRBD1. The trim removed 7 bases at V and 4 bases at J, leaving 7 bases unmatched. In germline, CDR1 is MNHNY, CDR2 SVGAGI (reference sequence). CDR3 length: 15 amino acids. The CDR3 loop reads CASNRGQGAGTEAFF. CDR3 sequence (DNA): TGTGCCAGCAATCGGGGACAGGGGGCGGGCACTGAAGCTTTCTTT.